These 9 T cell receptor beta chains originate from one sample sequenced in a study of blood T cell repertoires in COVID-19. Sequencing was performed with immunoSEQ multiplex PCR; in TCRdb, only in-frame clones are kept and a portion is missing. The table lists tens of thousands of clones, about 79% of them singletons. Sequencing was performed on peripheral blood. These receptors were obtained from a human donor in a cohort sampled during active COVID-19.

This clone was seen a handful of times. The chain is built from TRBV27 and TRBJ2-2; TRBD2 might be the D (5 bases). The CDR3 is 13 amino acids. The germline gives CDR1 MNHEY, CDR2 SMNVEV (reference sequence). Trimming pared 5 bases from V and 5 bases from J, leaving 9 bases between. The chain's CDR3 is CASSLSGTGELFF. The CDR3 DNA reads as TGTGCCAGCAGTCTCTCGGGGACCGGGGAGCTGTTTTTT.

CDR3 sequence reads: CASSPPERLAGGLAKNIQYF. The CDR3 DNA sequence: TGTGCCAGCTCACCGCCGGAGCGACTAGCGGGAGGGTTAGCCAAAAACATTCAGTACTTC. V is TRBV18 and J is TRBJ2-4; TRBD2 matches 14 bases. The CDR3 sequence is 20 residues long. V shed 3 bases and J 0 bases; nucleotides not matched to a gene: 10. CDR1 and CDR2 (germline): KGHSH, LQKENI.

This clone has just one count. The chain carries TRBV10-3 and TRBJ2-7; D gene unclear. V dropped 0 bases and J dropped 0 bases, with 6 bases sitting between them. Germline CDR1 and CDR2: ENHRY and SYGVKD. The CDR3 has 14 residues. The CDR3 loop reads CAISESASSYEQYF. CDR3 nucleotide sequence: TGTGCCATCAGTGAGTCCGCTAGCTCCTACGAGCAGTACTTC.

J is TRBJ2-7 and V is TRBV29-1; TRBD2 matches 10 bases. Trimming at V came to 6 bases and at J to 5 bases, leaving 25 bases not matched to a gene. Germline CDR1 is SQVTM and CDR2 is ANQGSEA. This CDR3 is built from 19 residues. CDR3 sequence: CSVAYRTGLGLAGEDEQYF. Here the CDR3 DNA reads TGCAGCGTCGCCTACCGGACAGGGCTGGGGCTAGCGGGAGAGGACGAGCAGTACTTC.

The chain carries TRBV7-6 and TRBJ2-1; 13 bases agree with TRBD2. The CDR3 runs to 15 residues. The junction had 4 bases not matched to a gene; V was cut back by 5 bases and J by 6 bases. From germline, CDR1 is SGHVS and CDR2 FNYEAQ. The CDR3, as DNA: TGTGCCAGCAGCACTAGCGGGAGGGCCGCCAATGAGCAGTTCTTC. Amino acid sequence: CASSTSGRAANEQFF.

This clone came up once. In DNA, the CDR3 is TGTGCCAGCAGCCAAGGACTAGCGGAAGAGACCCAGTACTTC. As protein: CASSQGLAEETQYF. The chain combines TRBV4-2 with TRBJ2-5; TRBD2 matches at 9 bases. Germline CDR1 reads LGHNA; CDR2 reads YNFKEQ. With V trimmed by 1 base and J by 3 bases, 0 bases remained unmatched. The CDR3 length is 14 residues.

The V and J genes are TRBV30 and TRBJ1-3, with D hard to call. This CDR3 has 15 amino acids. Germline V CDR1 and CDR2: GTSNPN, SVGIG (reference sequence). V was pared by 0 bases and J by 0 bases, with 9 bases between. The CDR3 DNA is TGTGCCTGGAGTGTAAGCCGAATCTCTGGAAACACCATATATTTT. This encodes CAWSVSRISGNTIYF.

The chain has TRBV28 and TRBJ2-7, with unresolved D. The germline V gene has CDR1 MDHEN and CDR2 SYDVKM. This CDR3 is 13 amino acids long. Between the trimmed V and J ends, which lost 6 bases and 3 bases, there was a span of 12 bases. The CDR3 protein is CASSPENSYEQYF. The DNA of the CDR3 is TGTGCCAGCAGCCCGGAAAACAGCTACGAGCAGTACTTC.

The chain links TRBV2 to TRBJ2-7, with a tentative D call TRBD1 (6 bases). Trimming pared 6 bases from V and 0 bases from J, leaving 15 bases between. Germline lookup yields CDR1 SNHLY and CDR2 FYNNEI. This CDR3 spans 15 amino acids. This chain's CDR3 is CASRPTTGDSYEQYF. The CDR3 DNA follows: TGTGCCAGCAGGCCTACGACAGGCGACTCCTACGAGCAGTACTTC.